This T cell receptor beta chain was documented in a study of cytomegalovirus exposure and HLA in healthy donors. On the study more broadly: Prior work identified 120 million or so unique TCR beta sequences in approximately 180 million T cells. Study-wide results and caveats: The investigators catalogued under 200 TCR beta chains as cytomegalovirus-associated.

From germline, CDR1 is SGHTA and CDR2 FQGTGA. The ends were cut back, 2 bases at V and 6 bases at J, with 17 bases in the middle. The CDR3 is 16 residues long. The PCR contained 60 Vbeta and 13 Jbeta primers. The assay was immunoSEQ multiplex PCR, and TCRdb's table has in-frame clones only and misses some. The table records roughly 160,000 clones, 80% of them present only once. For this clone: Its specificity is unknown.

Donors were nominally healthy when sampled, though unrecorded immune exposures were likely. The genes are TRBV7-3 and TRBJ2-1; tentative D call: TRBD2 (7 bases). Sequenced input: PBMCs. The TCR was taken from a man aged 30 to 39 in good health and CMV-seronegative. CDR3 sequence: CASSLWDGGLSNEQFF. The CDR3 DNA sequence: TGTGCCAGCAGCTTATGGGACGGGGGGCTGAGCAATGAGCAGTTCTTC.